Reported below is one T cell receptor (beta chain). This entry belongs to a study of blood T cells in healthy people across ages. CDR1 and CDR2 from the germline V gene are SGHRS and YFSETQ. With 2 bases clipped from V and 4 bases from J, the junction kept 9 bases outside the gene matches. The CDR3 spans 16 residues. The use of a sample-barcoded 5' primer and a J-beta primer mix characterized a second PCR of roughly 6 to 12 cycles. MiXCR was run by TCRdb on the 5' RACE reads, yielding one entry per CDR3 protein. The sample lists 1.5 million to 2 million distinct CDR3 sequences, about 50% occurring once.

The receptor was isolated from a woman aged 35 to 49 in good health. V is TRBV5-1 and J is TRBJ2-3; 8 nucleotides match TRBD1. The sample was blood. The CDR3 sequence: CASSFIGGQVPDTQYF. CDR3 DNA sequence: TGCGCCAGCAGCTTTATCGGGGGACAGGTACCAGATACGCAGTATTTT.